This TCR beta chain originates from a study of OX40 agonist ivuxolimab in advanced cancers. The V gene's germline CDR1 is MGHRA and CDR2 YSYEKL. V was clipped by 2 bases and J by 1 base, with 18 bases between them. The CDR3 totals 17 residues. Study-wide results and caveats: CD8+ T cells (on average) carried more expanded clones than CD4+ T cells.

The assay was immunoSEQ multiplex PCR, and TCRdb's table has in-frame clones only and misses some. The sample records 20,000 to 25,000 clones, 65% to 85% being singletons. Notes on this clone: Its matching antigen is unknown.

The material sequenced was CD4+ or CD8+ T cells sorted from blood, taken in a trial of the OX40 agonist ivuxolimab. This clonotype was obtained from an adult with an advanced solid tumor such as melanoma, head and neck, liver or kidney cancer. The V call is TRBV4-1, the J call TRBJ2-7; D is possibly TRBD2 (5 bases). The CDR3 region has the DNA TGCGCCAGCAGCCAAACACTCTTACGAGGGCCTTCCTACGAGCAGTACTTC. This codes for CASSQTLLRGPSYEQYF.